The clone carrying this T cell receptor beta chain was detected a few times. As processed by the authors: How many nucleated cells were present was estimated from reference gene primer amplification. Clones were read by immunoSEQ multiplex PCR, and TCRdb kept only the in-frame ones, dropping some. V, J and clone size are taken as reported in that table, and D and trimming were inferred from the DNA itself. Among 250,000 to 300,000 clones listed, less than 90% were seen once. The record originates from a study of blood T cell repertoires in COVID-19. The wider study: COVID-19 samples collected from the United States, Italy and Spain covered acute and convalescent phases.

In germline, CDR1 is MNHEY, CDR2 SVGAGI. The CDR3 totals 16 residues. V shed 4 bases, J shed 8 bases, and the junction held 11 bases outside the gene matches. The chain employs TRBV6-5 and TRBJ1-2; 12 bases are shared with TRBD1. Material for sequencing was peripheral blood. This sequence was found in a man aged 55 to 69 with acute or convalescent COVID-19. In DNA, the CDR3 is TGTGCCAGCAGTTCCTCCGGGACAGGGGGCGCGTCCGGCTACACCTTC. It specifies CASSSSGTGGASGYTF.